This T cell receptor beta chain was obtained from a study of blood T cell repertoires in COVID-19. About the research overall: Spain, Italy and the United States supplied samples that represented acute and convalescent COVID-19.

V was clipped by 0 bases and J by 5 bases; unmatched bases: 6. This CDR3 contains 16 residues. Germline V gene sequence: CDR1 LGHDT, CDR2 YNNKEL (reference sequence). Using immunoSEQ multiplex PCR, the repertoire was profiled, and TCRdb retains in-frame clones only, with some absent. The table records 100,000 or so clones, around 80% of them present only once. This sequence was found in a man in his fifties or sixties with active or convalescent COVID-19. This sequence joins TRBV3-1 (or the pseudogene TRBV3-2) and TRBJ1-5, with 8 bases fitting TRBD1. The sample consisted of peripheral blood. CDR3 bases: TGTGCCAGCAGCCAAGAAATGGCAGGGGGCGATCAGCCCCAGCATTTT. The encoded protein is CASSQEMAGGDQPQHF.